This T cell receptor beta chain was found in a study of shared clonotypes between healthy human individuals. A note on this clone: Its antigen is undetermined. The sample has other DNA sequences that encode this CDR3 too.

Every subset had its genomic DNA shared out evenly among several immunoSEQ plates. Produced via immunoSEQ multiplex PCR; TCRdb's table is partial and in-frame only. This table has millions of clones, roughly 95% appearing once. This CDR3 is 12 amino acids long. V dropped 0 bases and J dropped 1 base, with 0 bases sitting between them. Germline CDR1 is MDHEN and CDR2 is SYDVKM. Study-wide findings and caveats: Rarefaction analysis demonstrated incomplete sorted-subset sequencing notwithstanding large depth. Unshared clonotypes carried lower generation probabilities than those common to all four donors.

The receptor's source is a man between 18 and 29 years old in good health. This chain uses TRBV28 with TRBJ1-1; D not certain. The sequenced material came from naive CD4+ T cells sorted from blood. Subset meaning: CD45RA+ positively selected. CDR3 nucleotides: TGTGCCAGCAGTTTATGGAACACTGAAGCTTTCTTT. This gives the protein CASSLWNTEAFF.